The T cell receptor (beta chain) under discussion was sequenced for a study of T cell responses to AZD1222 COVID-19 vaccine. Study-wide context: Second-dose timings of about 4 or about 12 weeks were pooled.

The V gene's germline CDR1 is WSHSY and CDR2 SAAADI. This CDR3 region has 15 residues. V was shortened by 0 bases and J by 0 bases, with 7 bases between the two germline ends. For this clone: The antigen is unknown.

The data were produced by immunoSEQ multiplex PCR, yet TCRdb's version contains in-frame clones alone and is incomplete. The table records fewer than 180,000 clones, 90% to 95% of them present only once. General study points: Clonal diversity may have been underestimated, and the donors were mostly white British, with more females than males. Breadth and depth of Spike-specific TCRs rose after two AZD1222 doses. Spike regions recognized by vaccine-associated CD4 TCRs spanned the protein, led by 160-218 and 743-854.

V gene TRBV10-2 combines with J gene TRBJ2-3; D gene uncertain. Sequencing was performed on peripheral blood, taken on day 0 of AZD1222 vaccination. The TCR comes from an adult in good health. The chain's CDR3 is CASSESAGSTDTQYF. CDR3 bases: TGCGCCAGCAGTGAGTCTGCAGGTAGCACAGATACGCAGTATTTT.